The clone carrying this T cell receptor (beta chain) has only a few counts. Likely a read error: the CDR3 ends without its conserved phenylalanine or tryptophan. This CDR3 is also generated by other DNA sequences in the sample. The sample belongs to a study of cytomegalovirus exposure and HLA in healthy donors. Study as a whole: Genotyping showed roughly 83% of roughly 400 donors falling in the Caucasian-associated ancestry cluster.

Trimming shortened V by 3 bases and J by 6 bases, and 11 bases separated the two germline ends. The germline gives CDR1 GTSNPN, CDR2 SVGIG (reference sequence). The CDR3 totals 12 residues. Whereas donors were nominally healthy upon sampling, unrecorded immune exposures were probable. Primers included in the PCR were 60 Vbeta and 13 Jbeta primers. Here immunoSEQ multiplex PCR was the method, and the copy in TCRdb shows in-frame clones only, minus some. The table includes about 220,000 clones, about 77% detected once. This receptor was taken from a woman aged 25 to 39 in good health and CMV-seronegative. The chain joins TRBV30 to TRBJ1-1; TRBD1 might be the D (5 bases). Sequencing input: PBMCs. In DNA, the CDR3 is TGTGCCTGGAGCCCCGGAGGGGCTGAAGCTTTCCTG. Encoded protein: CAWSPGGAEAFL.